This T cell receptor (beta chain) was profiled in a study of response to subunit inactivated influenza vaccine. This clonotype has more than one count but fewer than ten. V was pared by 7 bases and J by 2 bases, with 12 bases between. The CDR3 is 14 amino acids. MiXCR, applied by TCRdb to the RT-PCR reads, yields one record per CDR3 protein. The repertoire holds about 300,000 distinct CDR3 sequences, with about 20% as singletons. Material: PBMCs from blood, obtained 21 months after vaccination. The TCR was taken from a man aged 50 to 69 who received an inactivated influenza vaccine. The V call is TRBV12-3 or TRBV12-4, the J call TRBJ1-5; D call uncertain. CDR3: CASTPGRRNQPQHF. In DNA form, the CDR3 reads TGTGCCAGCACCCCCGGACGGCGCAATCAGCCCCAGCATTTT.